This T cell receptor (beta chain) was obtained from a study of T cell clonality in common variable immunodeficiency. The germline gives CDR1 SGHDT, CDR2 YYEEEE. The CDR3 loop spans 14 amino acids. Worth noting for this clone: With the read ending 3 residues before the CDR3 end, the germline J gene is used to fill in that end.

CVID and control samples used equivalent genomic DNA input. TCRdb's table, derived via immunoSEQ multiplex PCR, lists solely in-frame clones and lacks some. The table records 35,000 to 55,000 clones without singletons, the ten largest covering about 9.4%. This clonotype was obtained from a person aged 18 to 70 in good health. The specimen sequenced was peripheral blood mononuclear cells. The chain uses TRBV5-6 and TRBJ2-2; maybe TRBD1 (6 bases). The sequenced CDR3 bases are TGTGCCAGCTCCTTTCGGGACACTAATTCACCG. It yields the protein CASSFRDTNSP. The CDR3, in full, reads CASSFRDTNSPLFF.